These T cell receptor beta chains were read from a single sample in a study of blood T cells in healthy people across ages. MiXCR was run by TCRdb on the 5' RACE reads, yielding one entry per CDR3 protein. The repertoire holds roughly 1.4 million distinct CDR3 sequences, with around 59% as singletons. The sequenced sample was blood. Source of these receptors: a man in his late teens or twenties in good health. CDR3s include the opening cysteine and the closing phenylalanine or tryptophan. Fields, in order: clone size, V gene, J gene, D gene, CDR3 DNA, CDR3 protein. A D gene is named only where the DNA matches it firmly. The size of a clone is reported for some rows only, either as once, few or many, or as a class for expanded clones.

>.|TRBV20-1|TRBJ2-1|.
TGCAGTGTGGTGAGAGTCAATGAGCAGTTCTTC
CSVVRVNEQFF
>.|TRBV20-1|TRBJ1-1|.
TGCAGTGCCCTGGCAATAGGGGAGATGAACACTGAAGCTTTCTTT
CSALAIGEMNTEAFF
>.|TRBV28|TRBJ2-1|.
TGTGCCAGCGTTGAGGACTCCGGAGGCGATGAGCAGTTCTTC
CASVEDSGGDEQFF
>few|TRBV2|TRBJ2-5|TRBD2
TGTGCCAGCAGTCAGACTAGCGGGGGTGGGGAGACCCAGTACTTC
CASSQTSGGGETQYF
>.|TRBV28|TRBJ2-7|TRBD1
TGTGCCAGCAGCTCAAGGACAGGGGGCTTTGACGAGCAGTACTTC
CASSSRTGGFDEQYF
>few|TRBV4-1|TRBJ2-5|TRBD2
TGCGCCAGCAGCCAAGAGTTTGGACTAGCGGCGGAGACCCAGTACTTC
CASSQEFGLAAETQYF
>.|TRBV4-1|TRBJ2-1|TRBD2
TGCGCCAGCAGCCAAGTTGAAAGCGGGGGGGCAGATGAGCAGTTCTTC
CASSQVESGGADEQFF
>.|TRBV12-3/TRBV12-4|TRBJ2-1|TRBD2
TGTGCCAGCAGTTTCGCGACCGGCGGGAGCGCGGTTGAGCAGTTCTTC
CASSFATGGSAVEQFF
>.|TRBV6-5|TRBJ1-1|.
TGTGCCAGCACAGCACTGGCAGGGGATACGAACACTGAAGCTTTCTTT
CASTALAGDTNTEAFF
>once|TRBV2|TRBJ2-1|TRBD1
TGTGCCAGCAGGATGGGACAGGGAACCTACAATGAGCAGTTCTTC
CASRMGQGTYNEQFF
>.|TRBV7-9|TRBJ2-1|.
TGTGCCAGCAGCTTAGGCGCAGGGGGGACCTACAATGAGCAGTTCTTC
CASSLGAGGTYNEQFF
>.|TRBV28|TRBJ2-1|TRBD2
TGTGCCAGCAGCCCAGCGGGGCCCACAACCTACAATGAGCAGTTCTTC
CASSPAGPTTYNEQFF
>few|TRBV27|TRBJ2-1|.
TGTGCCAGCAGTTCTAAGGGGGACTCCTACAATGAGCAGTTCTTC
CASSSKGDSYNEQFF
>.|TRBV24-1|TRBJ2-7|.
TGTGCCACCGGCGGGGGCATTAACGACGAGCAGTACTTC
CATGGGINDEQYF
>.|TRBV20-1|TRBJ2-4|.
TGCAGTGCTAGAGATGCCGACAGCCCTTTGGAGCAGTACTTC
CSARDADSPLEQYF
>.|TRBV6-6|TRBJ1-3|.
TGTGCCAGCAGTCCCCGGACCGCTGGAAACACCATATATTTT
CASSPRTAGNTIYF
>few|TRBV12-5|TRBJ2-7|.
TGTGCTAGCTCCATGGGGTTATCCTACGAGCAGTACTTC
CASSMGLSYEQYF
>.|TRBV2|TRBJ1-6|.
TGTGCCAGCAGTGCGCGGGAGCCCCTCCACTTT
CASSAREPLHF
>.|TRBV4-1|TRBJ1-6|.
TGCGCCAGCAGCCCTATAGAGGGATCTGGGGGGATTTCACCCCTCCACTTT
CASSPIEGSGGISPLHF
>.|TRBV6-6|TRBJ2-1|TRBD1
TGTGCCAGCAGCACACAACCGGGACAGGAGCAGTTCTTC
CASSTQPGQEQFF
>.|TRBV28|TRBJ2-3|.
TGTGCCAGTGTTCTAGGCTGGGGCACAGATACGCAGTATTTT
CASVLGWGTDTQYF
>.|TRBV3-1|TRBJ1-6|TRBD1
TGTGCCACGCACTCGGGACAGGAAAATTCACCCCTCCACTTT
CATHSGQENSPLHF
>.|TRBV7-2|TRBJ2-1|TRBD2
TGTGCCAGCAGCTTAGGGGGACGAGCGGGGACTAATGAGCAGTTCTTC
CASSLGGRAGTNEQFF
>few|TRBV12-3/TRBV12-4|TRBJ2-3|.
TGTGCCAGCAGCCCCAGGGGCCGATACACAGATACGCAGTATTTT
CASSPRGRYTDTQYF
>.|TRBV7-6|TRBJ2-4|TRBD1
TGTGCCAGCAGCTTAGGGACAGGGGGAATCAGGGGAAACATTCAGTACTTC
CASSLGTGGIRGNIQYF
>many|TRBV5-1|TRBJ2-1|TRBD2
TGCGCCAGCAGCTTGTCCCTAGCGGGAGGGCCGGAGTTCTTC
CASSLSLAGGPEFF
>few|TRBV6-5|TRBJ1-2|.
TGTGCCAGCAGTTCCGGGACTTTAGGGTCCTATGGCTACACCTTC
CASSSGTLGSYGYTF
>.|TRBV5-1|TRBJ2-7|.
TGCGCCAGCAACCCGATAGGAAGGGGCGAGCAGTACTTC
CASNPIGRGEQYF
>once|TRBV7-9|TRBJ2-7|.
TGTGCCAGCAGGCCGGACTGGGACGAGCAGTACTTC
CASRPDWDEQYF
>few|TRBV20-1|TRBJ2-1|TRBD2
TGCAGTGCTCAGGTTTTTGCGGGAGATGAGCAGTTCTTC
CSAQVFAGDEQFF
>few|TRBV24-1|TRBJ2-3|.
TGTGCCACCAGTGCCTCGGACAGCACAGATACGCAGTATTTT
CATSASDSTDTQYF
>.|TRBV4-1|TRBJ2-7|.
TGCGCCAGCAGCCAATTAGAGGCCTACGAGCAGTACTTC
CASSQLEAYEQYF
>many|TRBV5-1|TRBJ2-3|.
TGTGCCAGCAGTCGCCTAGGGGATACGCAGTATTTT
CASSRLGDTQYF
>.|TRBV6-4|TRBJ2-1|TRBD2
TGTGCCAGCAGTGTCGGACTAGCGGGACGCTACAATGAGCAGTTCTTC
CASSVGLAGRYNEQFF
>.|TRBV18|TRBJ2-3|TRBD2
TGTGCCAGCTCACCGGAGGGACTAGCGGTCACAGATACGCAGTATTTT
CASSPEGLAVTDTQYF
>.|TRBV20-1|TRBJ2-7|.
TGCAGTGCTAGAGATTACCGGGACCCAAAGACTTACGAGCAGTACTTC
CSARDYRDPKTYEQYF
>.|TRBV3-1|TRBJ2-7|.
TGTGCCAGCAGCCAAGAGGACCCCAGGGTACAGTACTTC
CASSQEDPRVQYF
>few|TRBV10-3|TRBJ2-1|.
TGTGCCATCAGTGAGTTTGAGCGGAGCTCCTACAATGAGCAGTTCTTC
CAISEFERSSYNEQFF
>few|TRBV28|TRBJ2-7|.
TGTGCCAGCAGGATATCAGGAAACTACGAGCAGTACTTC
CASRISGNYEQYF
>many|TRBV3-1|TRBJ2-7|TRBD1
TGTGCCAGCAGCCGCCGGGACAGAGCCTACGAGCAGTACTTC
CASSRRDRAYEQYF
>once|TRBV27|TRBJ2-7|.
TGTGCCAGCAAACAAGTTTACGAGCAGTACTTC
CASKQVYEQYF
>.|TRBV2|TRBJ1-1|.
TGTGCCAGGACCAGGAGGAACACTGAAGCTTTCTTT
CARTRRNTEAFF
>.|TRBV10-3|TRBJ2-5|.
TGTGCCATCAGTGGACAGGACAACCAAGAGACCCAGTACTTC
CAISGQDNQETQYF
>few|TRBV4-1|TRBJ2-5|TRBD2
TGCGCCAGCAGCCAAGAGTGGCGGGGGGAATTCTTGCGCGGTCTTCAGTACTTC
CASSQEWRGEFLRGLQYF
>.|TRBV4-1|TRBJ2-5|TRBD2
TGCGCCAGCAGCCAAGATCCACCCGGACTAGCTATCGAGACCCAGTACTTC
CASSQDPPGLAIETQYF
>.|TRBV10-3|TRBJ2-1|.
TGTGCCATCAGTGAGTCCGGGGGCTACAATGAGCAGTTCTTC
CAISESGGYNEQFF
>.|TRBV9|TRBJ2-1|.
TGTGCCAGCAGCTTTGTTCAGAGCTCCTACAATGAGCAGTTCTTC
CASSFVQSSYNEQFF
>.|TRBV6-2/TRBV6-3|TRBJ1-2|.
TGTGCCAGCAGTTACTCATTCGGGCATGGCTACACCTTC
CASSYSFGHGYTF
>.|TRBV6-5|TRBJ2-7|.
TGTGCCAGCAGCCCCCACGCGAGCGGATTAATCTACGAGCAGTACTTC
CASSPHASGLIYEQYF